This T cell receptor beta chain originates from a study of cytomegalovirus exposure and HLA in healthy donors. General observations from the study: Follow-up analysis seemed to connect common viral pathogens with several of the most significant clusters identified. In vitro assays verified that three CMV-associated chains recognized CMV antigens specifically.

The CDR3 spans 13 residues. The ends were cut back, 2 bases at V and 6 bases at J, with 8 bases in the middle. Germline assignment: CDR1 SNHLY and CDR2 FYNNEI. PCR amplification relied on 60 Vbeta primers (plus 13 Jbeta primers). Libraries were prepared by immunoSEQ multiplex PCR; TCRdb keeps only in-frame clonotypes and omits some of them. Found here are about 140,000 clones, roughly 80% of them singletons; the top ten hold around 3%. As to this clone: Antigen: not known.

Source material: PBMCs. The sequence derives from a man aged 35-49 years in good health and CMV-seronegative. V and J are TRBV2 and TRBJ2-4; D call uncertain. CDR3 DNA: TGTGCCAGCAGTGAACTCGGTTCAAACATTCAGTACTTC. Translation gives CASSELGSNIQYF.